These T cell receptor beta chains were read from a single sample in a study of T cell responses to AZD1222 COVID-19 vaccine. The method was immunoSEQ multiplex PCR; TCRdb's version includes in-frame clones alone and lacks a portion of them. The sample contains around 140,000 clones, about 90% of which appear only once. The sequenced sample was peripheral blood, obtained 28 days after the second AZD1222 dose. These receptors all stem from an adult who received the AZD1222 COVID-19 vaccine. Both conserved end residues are trimmed from each CDR3. Each record gives: V gene, J gene, CDR3 protein.

TRBV11-1	TRBJ1-1	ASSLRYGTPDTEAF
TRBV6-5	TRBJ1-5	ASSRQSFGYQPQH
TRBV5-1	TRBJ2-1	ASSLDGSYNEQF
TRBV27	TRBJ1-2	ASRQQGGAGYT
TRBV29-1	TRBJ1-3	SVEGNLAGNTIY
TRBV11-2	TRBJ2-5	ASSLGSSGRAGETQY
TRBV2	TRBJ2-1	ASSEALLAGSSYNEQF
TRBV10-3	TRBJ2-1	AISGLAGYNEQF
TRBV24-1	TRBJ2-1	ATSDRAGVPYNEQF
TRBV19	TRBJ2-1	ASSIISGSYNEQF
TRBV15	TRBJ2-2	ATSRGGTGEAGELF
TRBV2	TRBJ1-1	ASRVGQWNTEAF
TRBV4-2	TRBJ1-2	ASSQYLGVLDGYT
TRBV6-1	TRBJ2-3	ASSEGGGADTQY
TRBV14	TRBJ1-4	ASSQELGRQELF
TRBV11-2	TRBJ2-1	ASSFRASLNEQF
TRBV14	TRBJ2-1	ASSQVRFGGGAYNEQF
TRBV3-1/TRBV3-2	TRBJ2-2	ASSQNTGELF
TRBV3-1/TRBV3-2	TRBJ1-1	ASSQVTGGDGRHTEAF
TRBV20-1	TRBJ2-7	SASTLAAGSYEQY
TRBV7-2	TRBJ2-3	ASSQVRGTDTQY
TRBV6-5	TRBJ1-1	ASSYHTDRGTEAF
TRBV7-8	TRBJ2-5	ASSFQGLAGGPPQETQY
TRBV4-1	TRBJ1-1	ASSPTEWSSEAF
TRBV3-1/TRBV3-2	TRBJ1-2	ASSQESYGYT
TRBV5-6	TRBJ1-1	ASSRIGLQNTEAF
TRBV19	TRBJ2-2	ASSKTSGSFGELF
TRBV19	TRBJ2-5	ASSTRQGKETQY
TRBV3-1/TRBV3-2	TRBJ2-1	ASSHSSATSSYNEQF
TRBV5-1	TRBJ2-3	ASSYRDRGNTQY
TRBV10-3	TRBJ1-6	APWDGEGSSYNSPLH
TRBV19	TRBJ1-6	ASSTLQTDSPLH
TRBV18	TRBJ2-1	ASSPSLTVFEQF
TRBV3-1/TRBV3-2	TRBJ1-1	ASSQQNTEAF
TRBV24-1	TRBJ1-5	ATSGTGGNSNQPQH
TRBV19	TRBJ1-2	ASSSYRVTYGYT
TRBV6-4	TRBJ1-2	ASSAGMRARGGYT
TRBV6-4	TRBJ1-1	ASSTKVNTEAF